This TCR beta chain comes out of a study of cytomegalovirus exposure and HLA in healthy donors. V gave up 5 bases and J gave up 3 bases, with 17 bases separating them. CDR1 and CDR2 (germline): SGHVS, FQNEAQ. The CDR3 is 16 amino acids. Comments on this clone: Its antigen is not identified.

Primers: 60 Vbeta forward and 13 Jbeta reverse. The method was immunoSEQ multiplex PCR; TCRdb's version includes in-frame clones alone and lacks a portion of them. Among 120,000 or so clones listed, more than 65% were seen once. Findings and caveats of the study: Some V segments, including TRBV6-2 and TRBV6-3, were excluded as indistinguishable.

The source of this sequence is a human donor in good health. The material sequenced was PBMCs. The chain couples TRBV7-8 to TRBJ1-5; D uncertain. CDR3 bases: TGTGCCAGCAGCCAAACAGTGGGCTCCCTCAATCAGCCCCAGCATTTT. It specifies CASSQTVGSLNQPQHF.